This T cell receptor beta chain was obtained from a study of blood T cell repertoires in COVID-19. The overall study: Italy, Spain and the United States were the sources of the convalescent and acute COVID-19 samples.

With 6 bases removed from V and 0 bases from J, the gap between germline ends came to 15 bases. Germline assignment: CDR1 SGHTA and CDR2 FQGNSA. The length of the CDR3 is 15 residues. Original processing methods: Quantification of nucleated cells was approximated via reference gene primer amplification. This table comes from immunoSEQ multiplex PCR, and its TCRdb copy is limited to in-frame clones, with some not included. The V and J calls and the clone size are those of that table, but D and trimming were determined from the DNA. The sample has more than 85,000 clones, 80% to 95% seen once. This clonotype originated in a man younger than 35 with acute or convalescent COVID-19. The sample consisted of peripheral blood. J is TRBJ2-7 and V is TRBV7-2; the D gene is possibly TRBD2 (5 bases). In DNA, the CDR3 is TGTGCCAGCAGTCGAGGGCCGGGCTCCTCCTACGAGCAGTACTTC. Translated, it gives CASSRGPGSSYEQYF.